This TCR beta chain was recorded in a study of a mutant IDH1 vaccine in newly diagnosed glioma (dated by TCRdb to 2020 to 2022). Describing the broader study: Vaccination began 4-6 weeks after radiotherapy alone, or alongside temozolomide cycles in the chemotherapy-containing groups. Longitudinal TCRB deep sequencing was done for about two dozen treated patients, wherever samples were available for exploratory analyses. Peripheral blood samples were drawn at six visits, namely V03 (baseline), V05, V07, V10, V12 and V13. Visit V12 was the week-35 safety follow-up and visit V13 was the week-47 end of study. Before enrollment, most patients had been given radiochemotherapy with temozolomide as standard therapy, while the rest had received either radiotherapy alone or temozolomide alone. Of the 25 to 35 treated patients, about 62% were male and about 40% were female, and a mean age of 40.4 years was recorded.

This clone showed up just a few times. The clone's antigen remains unknown. No base quality values were provided; no much bigger clone lies one nucleotide off. General conclusions and limits of the study: Pseudoprogression appeared unrelated to alterations in the top peripheral T cell clonotypes detected by TCRB sequencing. It was noted by the authors that analyses of patient blood samples could not be reproduced owing to sample limitations. Vaccine-induced immune responses across multiple MHC alleles were detected in 80% to 95% of patients. PBMC samples for TCRB deep sequencing were selected based on availability.

Trimming leaves V shorter by 0 bases and J shorter by 9 bases, with the junction holding 12 bases beyond the gene matches. The CDR3 has 18 amino acids, counting the end cysteine and phenylalanine. Just the 54-base CDR3 DNA is kept, in frame starting at base 1. The germline V gene sets CDR1 to MGHRA and CDR2 to YSYEKL. The method behind the library was the immunoSEQ multiplex PCR assay. Following the manufacturer's protocol, the hsTCRB Kit was used to amplify rearranged TCR beta chain sequences. TCRB libraries were sequenced on an Illumina MiSeq. Under the source paper's analysis protocol: The proprietary platform of the kit vendor was used for demultiplexing, trimming and gene mapping. Here the immuneACCESS table is served through TCRdb, limited to in-frame sequences with V and J called. Missing clones are a known gap in these copies; in checked studies unresolved V genes cover under half, and the rest lacks a known reason. For V, J and clone size, that table is used; D and trimming come from the DNA. The sample records approximately 50,000 clones, around 83% of which are singletons. 3% to 4% of the sample belongs to the ten largest clones.

Taken with the paper, the label for time point translates to: week 47, end of study. Each vaccine dose, consisting of 300 ug of a 20-mer mutant IDH1 peptide in Montanide, was administered subcutaneously with topical imiquimod. Patients received eight vaccinations in weeks 1, 3, 5, 7, 11, 15, 19 and 23, corresponding to visits V03 through V10. The donors had newly diagnosed IDH1-mutant astrocytomas of WHO grade 3 or 4 that showed loss of nuclear ATRX. The samples were drawn from NOA16, a multicentre, single-arm, open-label phase I trial in Germany that tested a mutant IDH1 peptide vaccine in humans for the first time. Genomic DNA for TCRB sequencing was extracted from EDTA blood using the DNeasy Blood and Tissue Kit.

The sequence was obtained from a woman aged 45-60 years with glioma. The V and J genes are TRBV4-1 and TRBJ2-1; the junction holds 12 bases that match TRBD2. The material was PBMCs, obtained from a glioma patient whose treatment included an IDH1 peptide vaccine. At the DNA level, the sequence is TGCGCCAGCAGCCAAGAAGGACCAGCTAGCGGGGGGGCCGGTGAGCAGTTCTTC. The translation is CASSQEGPASGGAGEQFF.